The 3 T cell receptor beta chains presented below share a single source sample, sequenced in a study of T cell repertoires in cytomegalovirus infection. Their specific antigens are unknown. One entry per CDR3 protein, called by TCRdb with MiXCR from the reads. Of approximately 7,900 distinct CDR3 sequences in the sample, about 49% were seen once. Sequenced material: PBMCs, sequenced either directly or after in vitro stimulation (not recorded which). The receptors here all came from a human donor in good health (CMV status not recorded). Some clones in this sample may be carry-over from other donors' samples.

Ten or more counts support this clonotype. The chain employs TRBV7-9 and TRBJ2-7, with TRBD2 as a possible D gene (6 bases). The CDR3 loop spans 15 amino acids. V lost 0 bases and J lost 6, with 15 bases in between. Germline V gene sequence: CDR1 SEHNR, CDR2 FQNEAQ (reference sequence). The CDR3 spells CASSLARGLLAEQYF. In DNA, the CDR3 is TGTGCCAGCAGCTTAGCTAGGGGACTCCTGGCCGAGCAGTACTTC.

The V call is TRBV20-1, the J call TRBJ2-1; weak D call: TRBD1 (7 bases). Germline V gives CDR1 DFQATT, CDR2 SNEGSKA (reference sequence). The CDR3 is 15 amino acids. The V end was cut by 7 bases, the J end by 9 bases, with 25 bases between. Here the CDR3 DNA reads TGCAGTGGGGTCGGACAGGAGGGACTTTGGGGTGAGCAGTTCTTC. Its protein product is CSGVGQEGLWGEQFF.

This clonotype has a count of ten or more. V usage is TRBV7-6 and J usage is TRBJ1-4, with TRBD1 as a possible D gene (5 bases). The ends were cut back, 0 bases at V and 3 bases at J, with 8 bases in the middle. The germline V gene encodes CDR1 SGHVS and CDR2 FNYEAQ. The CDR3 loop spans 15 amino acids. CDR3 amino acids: CASSLADTPNEKLFF. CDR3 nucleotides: TGTGCCAGCAGCTTAGCGGACACCCCTAATGAAAAACTGTTTTTT.